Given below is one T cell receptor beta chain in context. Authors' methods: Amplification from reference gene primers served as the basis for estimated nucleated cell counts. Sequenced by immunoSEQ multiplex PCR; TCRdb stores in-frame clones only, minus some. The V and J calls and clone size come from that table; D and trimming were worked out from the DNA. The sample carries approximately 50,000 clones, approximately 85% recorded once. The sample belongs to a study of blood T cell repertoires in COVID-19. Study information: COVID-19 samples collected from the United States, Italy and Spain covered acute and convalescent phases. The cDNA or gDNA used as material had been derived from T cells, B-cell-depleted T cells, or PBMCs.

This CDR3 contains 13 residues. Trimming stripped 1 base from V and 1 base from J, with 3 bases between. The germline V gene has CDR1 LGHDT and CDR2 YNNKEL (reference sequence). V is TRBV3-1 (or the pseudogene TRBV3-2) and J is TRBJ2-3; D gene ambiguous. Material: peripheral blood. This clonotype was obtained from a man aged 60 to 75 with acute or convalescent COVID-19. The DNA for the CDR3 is TGTGCCAGCAGCCAAGTCGGCACAGATACGCAGTATTTT. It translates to CASSQVGTDTQYF.